This TCR beta chain was sequenced for a study of blood T cell repertoires in COVID-19. The CDR3 runs 12 residues. Germline CDR1 reads SGDLS; CDR2 reads YYNGEE. The V end lost 3 bases, the J end lost 3 bases, and 4 bases lay between the germline ends. Per the authors' pipeline: Amplification of reference gene primers was used by the study to estimate nucleated cell counts. Data came from immunoSEQ multiplex PCR; TCRdb stores just in-frame clones and leaves some out. V and J calls plus clone size are reproduced from that table; the DNA served to infer D and trimming. Found here are under 250,000 clones, 65% to 85% of them singletons; the top ten hold less than 3.5%.

This sequence joins TRBV9 and TRBJ1-5; D gene uncertain. The sequenced sample was peripheral blood. This receptor was taken from a man aged 50 to 59 with active or convalescent COVID-19. CDR3 sequence: CASSELNQPQHF. The CDR3 nucleotides are TGTGCCAGCAGCGAACTCAATCAGCCCCAGCATTTT.